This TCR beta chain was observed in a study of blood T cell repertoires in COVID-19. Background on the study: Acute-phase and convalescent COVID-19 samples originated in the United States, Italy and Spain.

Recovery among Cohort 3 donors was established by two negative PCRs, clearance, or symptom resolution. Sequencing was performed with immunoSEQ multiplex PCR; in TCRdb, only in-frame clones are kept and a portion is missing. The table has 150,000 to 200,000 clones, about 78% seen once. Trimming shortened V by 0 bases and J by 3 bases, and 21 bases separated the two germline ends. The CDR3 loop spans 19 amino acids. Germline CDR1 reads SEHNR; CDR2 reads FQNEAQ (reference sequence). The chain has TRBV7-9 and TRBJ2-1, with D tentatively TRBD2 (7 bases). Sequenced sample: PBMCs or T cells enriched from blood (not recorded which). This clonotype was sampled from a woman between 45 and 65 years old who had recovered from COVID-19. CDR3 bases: TGTGCCAGCAGCTTAGCGCTTCAGGGCGGGGGCCTATACTACAATGAGCAGTTCTTC. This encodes CASSLALQGGGLYYNEQFF.